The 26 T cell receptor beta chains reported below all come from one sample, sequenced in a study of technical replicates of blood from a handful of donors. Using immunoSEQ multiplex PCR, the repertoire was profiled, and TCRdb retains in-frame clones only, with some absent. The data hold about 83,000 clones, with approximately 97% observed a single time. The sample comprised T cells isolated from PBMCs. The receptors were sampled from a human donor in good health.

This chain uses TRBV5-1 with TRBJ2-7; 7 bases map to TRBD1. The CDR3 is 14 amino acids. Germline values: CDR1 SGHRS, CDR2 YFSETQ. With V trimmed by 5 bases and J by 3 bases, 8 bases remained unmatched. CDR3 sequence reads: CASSPLDRSYEQYF. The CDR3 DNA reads TGCGCCAGCAGTCCCTTGGACAGGAGCTACGAGCAGTACTTC.

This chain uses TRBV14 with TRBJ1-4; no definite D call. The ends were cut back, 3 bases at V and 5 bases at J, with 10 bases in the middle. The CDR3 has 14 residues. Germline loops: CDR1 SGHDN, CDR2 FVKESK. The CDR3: CASSHSGRNEKLFF. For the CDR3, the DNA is TGTGCCAGCAGCCATTCAGGCAGGAATGAAAAACTGTTTTTT.

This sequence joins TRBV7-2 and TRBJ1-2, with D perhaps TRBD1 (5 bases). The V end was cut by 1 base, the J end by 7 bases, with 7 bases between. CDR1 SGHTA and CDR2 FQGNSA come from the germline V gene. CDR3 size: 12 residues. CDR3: CASSLEGLGYTF. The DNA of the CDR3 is TGTGCCAGCAGCTTAGAGGGGCTTGGCTACACCTTC.

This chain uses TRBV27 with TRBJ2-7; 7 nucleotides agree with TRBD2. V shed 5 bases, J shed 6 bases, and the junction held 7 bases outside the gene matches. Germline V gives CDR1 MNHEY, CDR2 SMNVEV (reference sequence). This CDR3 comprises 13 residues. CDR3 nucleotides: TGTGCCAGCAGTCTCTTAACGGGAGGCGAGCAGTACTTC. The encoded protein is CASSLLTGGEQYF.

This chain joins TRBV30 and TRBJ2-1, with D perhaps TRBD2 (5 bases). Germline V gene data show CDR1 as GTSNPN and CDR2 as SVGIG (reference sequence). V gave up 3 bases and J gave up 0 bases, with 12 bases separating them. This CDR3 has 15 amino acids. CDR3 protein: CAWRARDGSYNEQFF. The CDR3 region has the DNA TGTGCCTGGAGGGCTCGGGATGGCTCCTACAATGAGCAGTTCTTC.

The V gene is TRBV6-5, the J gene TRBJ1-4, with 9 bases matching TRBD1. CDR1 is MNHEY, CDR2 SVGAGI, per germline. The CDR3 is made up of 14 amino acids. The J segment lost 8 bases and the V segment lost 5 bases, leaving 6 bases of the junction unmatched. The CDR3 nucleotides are TGTGCCAGCAGTCAACAGGGGGCGCAGGAAAAACTGTTTTTT. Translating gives CASSQQGAQEKLFF.

CDR3 region: CASSLVGRRHTEAFF. In nucleotides, the CDR3 is TGTGCCAGCAGCTTGGTGGGCCGACGGCACACTGAAGCTTTCTTT. The rearrangement joins TRBV5-6 to TRBJ1-1; D remains unclear. With 0 bases removed from V and 3 bases from J, the gap between germline ends came to 12 bases. The CDR3 spans 15 residues. Germline V gene lookup returns CDR1 SGHDT and CDR2 YYEEEE.

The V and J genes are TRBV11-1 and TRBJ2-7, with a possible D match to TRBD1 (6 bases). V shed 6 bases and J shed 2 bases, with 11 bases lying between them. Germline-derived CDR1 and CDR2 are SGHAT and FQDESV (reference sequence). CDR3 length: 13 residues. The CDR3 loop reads CASRGEGAYEQYF. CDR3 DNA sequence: TGTGCCAGCAGGGGCGAGGGGGCCTACGAGCAGTACTTC.

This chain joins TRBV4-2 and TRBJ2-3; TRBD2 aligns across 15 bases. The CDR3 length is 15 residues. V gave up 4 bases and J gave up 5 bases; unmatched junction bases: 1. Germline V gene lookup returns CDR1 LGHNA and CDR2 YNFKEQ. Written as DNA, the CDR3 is TGTGCCAGCAGCCGGGGACTAGCGGGAGGAGATACGCAGTATTTT. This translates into CASSRGLAGGDTQYF.

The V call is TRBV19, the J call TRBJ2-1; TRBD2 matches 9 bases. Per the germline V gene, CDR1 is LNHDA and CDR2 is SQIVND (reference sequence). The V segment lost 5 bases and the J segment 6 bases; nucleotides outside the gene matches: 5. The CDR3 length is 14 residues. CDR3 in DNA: TGTGCCAGTAGTGCGCTAGCGGGATCCAATGAGCAGTTCTTC. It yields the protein CASSALAGSNEQFF.

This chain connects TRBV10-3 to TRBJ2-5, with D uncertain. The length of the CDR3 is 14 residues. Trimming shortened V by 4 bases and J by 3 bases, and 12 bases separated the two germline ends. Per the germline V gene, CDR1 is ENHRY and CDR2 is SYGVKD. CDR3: CAISGYRGEETQYF. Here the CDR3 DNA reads TGTGCCATCAGTGGCTATCGCGGAGAAGAGACCCAGTACTTC.

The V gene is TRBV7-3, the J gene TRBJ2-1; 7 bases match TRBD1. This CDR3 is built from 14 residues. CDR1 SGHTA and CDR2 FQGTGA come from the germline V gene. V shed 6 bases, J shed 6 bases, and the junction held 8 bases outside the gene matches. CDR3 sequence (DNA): TGTGCCAGCAGTTTTACCCCAGGGGGCAATGAGCAGTTCTTC. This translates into CASSFTPGGNEQFF. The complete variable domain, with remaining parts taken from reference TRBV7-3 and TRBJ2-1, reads GAGVSQTPSNKVTEKGKYVELRCDPISGHTALYWYRQSLGQGPEFLIYFQGTGAADDSGLPNDRFFAVRPEGSVSTLKIQRTERGDSAVYLCASSFTPGGNEQFFGPGTRLTVL.

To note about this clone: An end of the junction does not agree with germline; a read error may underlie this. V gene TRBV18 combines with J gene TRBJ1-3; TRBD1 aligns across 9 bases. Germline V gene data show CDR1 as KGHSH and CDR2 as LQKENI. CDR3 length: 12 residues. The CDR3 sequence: CASSPTQGAFHF. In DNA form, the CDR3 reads TGTGCCAGCTCGCCTACACAGGGGGCTTTTCATTTT. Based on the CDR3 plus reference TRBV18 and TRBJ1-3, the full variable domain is NAGVMQNPRHLVRRRGQEARLRCSPMKGHSHVYWYRQLPEEGLKFMVYLQKENIIDESGMPKERFSAEFPKEGPSILRIQQVVRGDSAAYFCASSPTQGAFHFGEGSWLTVV.

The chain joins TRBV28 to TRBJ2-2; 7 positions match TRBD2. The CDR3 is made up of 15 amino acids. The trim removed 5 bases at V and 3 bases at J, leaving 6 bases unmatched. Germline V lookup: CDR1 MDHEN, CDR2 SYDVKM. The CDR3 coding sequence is TGTGCCAGCAGTGTTAGCGGGTGGTACACCGGGGAGCTGTTTTTT. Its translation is CASSVSGWYTGELFF.

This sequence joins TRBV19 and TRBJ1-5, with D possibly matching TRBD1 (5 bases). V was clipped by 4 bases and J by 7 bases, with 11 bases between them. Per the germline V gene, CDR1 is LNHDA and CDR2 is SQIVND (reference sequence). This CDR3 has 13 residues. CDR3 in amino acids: CASSNQGKQPQHF. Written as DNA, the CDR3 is TGTGCCAGTAGTAATCAGGGAAAGCAGCCCCAGCATTTT.

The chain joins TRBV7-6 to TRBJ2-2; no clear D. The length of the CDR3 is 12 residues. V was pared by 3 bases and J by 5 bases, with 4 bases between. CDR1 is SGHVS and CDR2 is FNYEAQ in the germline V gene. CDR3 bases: TGTGCCAGCAGCTTCTATACCGGGGAGCTGTTTTTT. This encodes CASSFYTGELFF.

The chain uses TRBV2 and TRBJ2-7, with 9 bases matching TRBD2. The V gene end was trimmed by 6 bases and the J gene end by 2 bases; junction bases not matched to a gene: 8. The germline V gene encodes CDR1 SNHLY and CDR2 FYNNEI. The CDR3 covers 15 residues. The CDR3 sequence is CASRMTSGSTYEQYF. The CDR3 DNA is TGTGCCAGCAGGATGACTAGCGGCTCCACCTACGAGCAGTACTTC.

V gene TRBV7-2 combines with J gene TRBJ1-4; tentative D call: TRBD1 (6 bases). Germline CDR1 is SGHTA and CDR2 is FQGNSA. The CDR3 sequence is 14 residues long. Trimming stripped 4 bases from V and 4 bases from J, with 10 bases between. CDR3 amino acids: CASSYTGNNEKLFF. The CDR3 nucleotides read TGTGCCAGCAGCTACACAGGGAATAATGAAAAACTGTTTTTT.

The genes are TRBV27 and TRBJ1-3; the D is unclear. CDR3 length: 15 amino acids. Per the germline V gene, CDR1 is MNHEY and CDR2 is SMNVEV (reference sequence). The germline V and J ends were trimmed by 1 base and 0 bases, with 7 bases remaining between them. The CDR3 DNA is TGTGCCAGCAGTTTATTTCCGTTCTCTGGAAACACCATATATTTT. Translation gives CASSLFPFSGNTIYF.

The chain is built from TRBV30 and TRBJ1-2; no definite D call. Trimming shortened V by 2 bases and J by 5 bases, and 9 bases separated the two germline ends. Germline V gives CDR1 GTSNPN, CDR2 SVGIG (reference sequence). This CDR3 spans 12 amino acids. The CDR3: CAWSLAVYGYTF. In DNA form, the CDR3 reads TGTGCCTGGAGTCTGGCAGTTTATGGCTACACCTTC.

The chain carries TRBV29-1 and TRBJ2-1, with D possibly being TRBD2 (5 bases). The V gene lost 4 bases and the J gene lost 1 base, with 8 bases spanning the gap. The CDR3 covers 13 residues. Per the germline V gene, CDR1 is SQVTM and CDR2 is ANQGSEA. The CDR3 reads CSVVSGSYNEQFF. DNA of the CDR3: TGCAGCGTTGTTTCGGGATCCTACAATGAGCAGTTCTTC.

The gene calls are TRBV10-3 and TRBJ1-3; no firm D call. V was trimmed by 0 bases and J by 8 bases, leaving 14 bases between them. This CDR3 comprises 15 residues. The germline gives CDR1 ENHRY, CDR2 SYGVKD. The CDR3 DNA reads TGTGCCATCAGTGAGTCTGGCTTCGAGAGGGACACCATATATTTT. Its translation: CAISESGFERDTIYF.

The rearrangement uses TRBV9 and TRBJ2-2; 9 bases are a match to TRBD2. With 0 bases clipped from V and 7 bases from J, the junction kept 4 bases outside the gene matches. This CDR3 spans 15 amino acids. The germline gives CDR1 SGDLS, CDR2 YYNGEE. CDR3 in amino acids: CASSVVAGGYGELFF. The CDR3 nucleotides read TGTGCCAGCAGCGTAGTCGCGGGAGGGTACGGGGAGCTGTTTTTT.

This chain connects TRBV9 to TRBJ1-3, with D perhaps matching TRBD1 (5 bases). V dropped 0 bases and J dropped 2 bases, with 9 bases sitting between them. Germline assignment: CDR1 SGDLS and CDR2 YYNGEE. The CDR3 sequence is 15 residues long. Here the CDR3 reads CASSVDAGTGNTIYF. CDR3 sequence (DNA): TGTGCCAGCAGCGTAGATGCAGGGACTGGAAACACCATATATTTT.

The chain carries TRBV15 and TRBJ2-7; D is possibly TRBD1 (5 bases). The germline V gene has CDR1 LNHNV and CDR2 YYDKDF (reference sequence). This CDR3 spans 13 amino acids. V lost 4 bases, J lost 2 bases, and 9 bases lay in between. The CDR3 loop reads CATSIGHTYEQYF. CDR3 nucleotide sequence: TGTGCCACCAGCATTGGACACACCTACGAGCAGTACTTC.

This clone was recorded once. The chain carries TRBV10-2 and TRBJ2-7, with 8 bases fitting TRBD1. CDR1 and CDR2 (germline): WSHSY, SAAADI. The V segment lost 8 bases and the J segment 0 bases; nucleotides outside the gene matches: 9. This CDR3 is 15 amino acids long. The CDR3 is CASQLPGTGSYEQYF. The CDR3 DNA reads TGCGCCAGCCAACTACCCGGGACAGGCTCCTACGAGCAGTACTTC.